This is a list of T cell receptor beta chains from one sample in a study. Data came from immunoSEQ multiplex PCR; TCRdb stores just in-frame clones and leaves some out. The sample holds about 68,000 clones, about 93% seen once. Sequenced: PBMCs. The receptors were sampled from a man aged 40-50 years with rheumatoid arthritis. The CDR3 runs from the conserved cysteine through the conserved F or W. D genes are given only for firm matches. Expanded clones get a size class; other rows say once, few or many, or leave the size out.

D	J	V	size	CDR3	DNA
.	TRBJ2-1	TRBV5-4	.	CASSLDSSSYNEQFF	TGTGCCAGCAGCTTGGATTCGTCGTCCTACAATGAGCAGTTCTTC
.	TRBJ2-2	TRBV5-4	once	CASSSGEIIANTGELFF	TGTGCCAGCAGCTCGGGAGAGATCATCGCGAACACCGGGGAGCTGTTTTTT
.	TRBJ1-2	TRBV7-9	.	CASSSAGWREGYTF	TGTGCCAGCAGCTCAGCTGGGTGGAGGGAAGGCTACACCTTC
.	TRBJ1-6	TRBV5-4	.	CASSRDNYNSPLHF	TGTGCCAGCAGCCGGGACAACTATAATTCACCCCTCCACTTT
TRBD1	TRBJ1-4	TRBV19	once	CASSPRKPGQGDEKLFF	TGTGCCAGTAGTCCGCGAAAACCGGGACAGGGGGATGAAAAACTGTTTTTT
TRBD1	TRBJ2-4	TRBV6-5	.	CASSIQGNIQYF	TGTGCCAGCAGTATACAGGGGAACATTCAGTACTTC
.	TRBJ1-1	TRBV9	.	CASSPGPGENTEAFF	TGTGCCAGCAGCCCGGGGCCGGGGGAGAACACTGAAGCTTTCTTT
.	TRBJ2-2	TRBV18	.	CASSREAGGTGELFF	TGTGCCAGCTCACGAGAAGCTGGAGGGACCGGGGAGCTGTTTTTT
TRBD2	TRBJ2-1	TRBV28	.	CASSLSGGNNEQFF	TGTGCCAGCAGTTTGAGCGGGGGGAACAATGAGCAGTTCTTC
.	TRBJ1-3	TRBV6-1	.	CASSEGPSGNTIYF	TGTGCCAGCAGTGAAGGACCCAGCGGAAACACCATATATTTT
.	TRBJ1-3	TRBV7-3	few	CASSRSGPNSGNTIYF	TGTGCCAGCAGCCGATCGGGACCTAACTCTGGAAACACCATATATTTT
TRBD1	TRBJ2-5	TRBV5-1	.	CASCRDRGFQETQYF	TGCGCCAGTTGCCGGGACAGGGGCTTCCAAGAGACCCAGTACTTC
.	TRBJ1-3	TRBV9	.	CASSSRTSGGNTIYF	TGTGCCAGCAGCTCCCGGACCTCCGGCGGAAACACCATATATTTT
TRBD2	TRBJ2-3	TRBV7-6	.	CASSSIAGTDTQYF	TGTGCCAGCAGCTCCATAGCGGGAACAGATACGCAGTATTTT
.	TRBJ1-6	TRBV3-1/TRBV3-2	.	CASSQAVNSPLHF	TGTGCCAGCAGCCAAGCAGTAAATTCACCCCTCCACTTT
.	TRBJ1-2	TRBV28	.	CASSIDGVNYGYTF	TGTGCCAGCAGTATAGACGGGGTTAACTATGGCTACACCTTC
.	TRBJ1-5	TRBV4-2	.	CASSQAGRAGNQPQHF	TGTGCCAGCAGCCAAGCAGGGCGGGCAGGCAATCAGCCCCAGCATTTT
.	TRBJ1-1	TRBV19	once	CASSTLRRAVSAEAFF	TGTGCCAGTAGTACTCTAAGGAGGGCGGTTAGCGCTGAAGCTTTCTTT
.	TRBJ1-2	TRBV6-5	.	CASSYRSPNYGYTF	TGTGCCAGCAGTTACAGGAGTCCCAACTATGGCTACACCTTC
TRBD2	TRBJ2-3	TRBV9	.	CASSNSGSRSDTQYF	TGTGCCAGCAGCAATAGCGGGAGTAGGTCAGATACGCAGTATTTT
TRBD1	TRBJ1-5	TRBV28	.	CASSRTGRVGQPQHF	TGTGCCAGCAGCCGGACAGGGAGGGTTGGACAGCCCCAGCATTTT
TRBD2	TRBJ2-7	TRBV29-1	.	CSVGEGGPYEQYF	TGCAGCGTTGGAGAGGGAGGGCCCTACGAGCAGTACTTC
.	TRBJ2-5	TRBV4-1	.	CASSLGQGRETQYF	TGCGCCAGCAGCCTTGGCCAGGGTAGGGAGACCCAGTACTTC
TRBD1	TRBJ2-7	TRBV19	few	CASSTGQGNREQYF	TGTGCCAGTAGTACAGGACAGGGAAATCGCGAGCAGTACTTC
.	TRBJ1-4	TRBV4-3	.	CASSQEPVPTNEKLFF	TGCGCCAGCAGCCAAGAGCCCGTACCAACTAATGAAAAACTGTTTTTT
TRBD1	TRBJ1-2	TRBV6-5	.	CASSYLDRAGGYTF	TGTGCCAGCAGTTACCTGGACAGGGCTGGGGGCTACACCTTC
.	TRBJ2-7	TRBV6-5	.	CATRTTTYEQYF	TGTGCCACAAGGACTACCACCTACGAGCAGTACTTC
.	TRBJ2-3	TRBV4-1	.	CASSHLSGFFTDTQYF	TGCGCCAGCAGCCACCTTAGCGGTTTTTTCACAGATACGCAGTATTTT
.	TRBJ1-4	TRBV6-6	.	CASSYASTNEKLFF	TGTGCCAGCAGTTACGCATCAACTAATGAAAAACTGTTTTTT
.	TRBJ2-3	TRBV29-1	.	CSVEGGQGGLADTQYF	TGCAGCGTTGAAGGAGGACAGGGAGGGTTAGCAGATACGCAGTATTTT
.	TRBJ1-3	TRBV10-3	.	CAISESGGQESTIYF	TGTGCCATCAGTGAGTCGGGGGGGCAGGAGAGCACCATATATTTT
.	TRBJ1-5	TRBV6-5	few	CASSYSGGRQPQHF	TGTGCCAGCAGTTACTCCGGGGGGCGGCAGCCCCAGCATTTT
.	TRBJ2-1	TRBV6-5	.	CASKRLNGYNEQFF	TGTGCCAGCAAACGACTGAACGGCTACAATGAGCAGTTCTTC
.	TRBJ1-4	TRBV24-1	.	CATSAGATTNEKLFF	TGTGCCACCAGCGCGGGGGCTACAACTAATGAAAAACTGTTTTTT
.	TRBJ1-4	TRBV6-5	once	CASSRIRANEKLFF	TGTGCCAGCAGCCGCATCCGGGCTAATGAAAAACTGTTTTTT
.	TRBJ2-1	TRBV19	.	CATTRGSYNEQFF	TGTGCCACAACTAGGGGCTCCTACAATGAGCAGTTCTTC
TRBD1	TRBJ1-5	TRBV6-5	.	CATGTGGSNQPQHF	TGTGCCACCGGGACAGGGGGTAGCAATCAGCCCCAGCATTTT
.	TRBJ1-5	TRBV6-6	once	CASSHIQGGASSNQPQHF	TGTGCCAGCAGTCATATACAGGGAGGTGCTTCTAGCAATCAGCCCCAGCATTTT
.	TRBJ2-1	TRBV18	.	CASSPRVDSLSYNEQFF	TGTGCCAGCTCACCGAGAGTAGACTCCCTTTCCTACAATGAGCAGTTCTTC
.	TRBJ2-7	TRBV11-2	.	CASSTRGNEQYF	TGTGCCAGCAGCACGAGGGGAAACGAGCAGTACTTC
.	TRBJ1-3	TRBV13	.	CASSLGHRETGNTIYF	TGTGCCAGCAGCTTAGGTCACAGGGAGACCGGAAACACCATATATTTT
.	TRBJ1-1	TRBV19	.	CASTNLGIRMNTEAFF	TGTGCCAGTACCAACCTGGGGATTCGGATGAACACTGAAGCTTTCTTT
TRBD2	TRBJ2-7	TRBV25-1	.	CASSGGGLAGVSYEQYF	TGTGCCAGCAGTGGAGGTGGTTTAGCGGGAGTTAGCTACGAGCAGTACTTC
.	TRBJ2-6	TRBV27	.	CASSLSPGSGANVLTF	TGTGCCAGCAGTTTATCCCCCGGGTCTGGGGCCAACGTCCTGACTTTC
TRBD2	TRBJ2-3	TRBV4-1	.	CASSQDAGATDTQYF	TGCGCCAGCAGCCAAGATGCGGGAGCAACAGATACGCAGTATTTT
.	TRBJ2-7	TRBV29-1	.	CSVAKDSYEQYF	TGCAGCGTTGCGAAGGATTCCTACGAGCAGTACTTC
.	TRBJ1-2	TRBV12-5	.	CASGLGAWGQTNYGYTF	TGTGCTAGTGGTTTGGGGGCCTGGGGCCAAACTAACTATGGCTACACCTTC
TRBD1	TRBJ1-5	TRBV7-2	once	CASSYGQGPGPQHF	TGTGCCAGCAGCTATGGACAGGGCCCGGGGCCCCAGCATTTT
TRBD1	TRBJ2-7	TRBV5-1	.	CASSLGDSPFEQYF	TGCGCCAGCAGCTTGGGGGACAGCCCCTTCGAGCAGTACTTC
.	TRBJ1-1	TRBV2	.	CASSELFIRRHKNTEAFF	TGTGCCAGCAGTGAACTATTCATCAGAAGACACAAGAACACTGAAGCTTTCTTT
.	TRBJ2-4	TRBV6-6	.	CASSQGRENIQYF	TGTGCCAGCAGCCAAGGACGGGAAAACATTCAGTACTTC
TRBD1	TRBJ1-3	TRBV7-2	.	CASSFIAGTASGNTIYF	TGTGCCAGCAGCTTCATAGCCGGGACAGCCTCTGGAAACACCATATATTTT